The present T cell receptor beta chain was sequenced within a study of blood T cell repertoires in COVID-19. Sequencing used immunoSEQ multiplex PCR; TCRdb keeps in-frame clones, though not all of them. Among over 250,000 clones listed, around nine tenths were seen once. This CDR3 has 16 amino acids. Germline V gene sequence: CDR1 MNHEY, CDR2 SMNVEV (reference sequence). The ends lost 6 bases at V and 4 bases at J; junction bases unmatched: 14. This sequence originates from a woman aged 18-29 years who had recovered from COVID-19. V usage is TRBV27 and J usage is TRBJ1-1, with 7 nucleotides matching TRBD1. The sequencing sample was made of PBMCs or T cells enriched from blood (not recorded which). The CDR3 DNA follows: TGTGCCAGCAGCCCATGGCCGCAGGGGGGAAGCACTGAAGCTTTCTTT. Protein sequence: CASSPWPQGGSTEAFF.